These T cell receptor beta chains were read from a single sample in a study of cytomegalovirus exposure and HLA in healthy donors. The data were produced by immunoSEQ multiplex PCR, yet TCRdb's version contains in-frame clones alone and is incomplete. The top ten clones hold 2% to 2.5% of a sample with 85,000 to 95,000 clones, 7.5% to 8.5% of them seen once. What was sequenced was PBMCs. These TCRs come from a man over 45 in good health and CMV-seronegative. Each CDR3 is given with its conserved first and last residue. Fields, in order: clone size, J gene, D gene, V gene, CDR3 DNA, CDR3 protein. D genes are given only for firm matches. Only some rows state a clone size, as once, few, many or a class for expanded clones.

. | TRBJ2-2 | TRBD1 | TRBV5-1 | TGCGCCAGCAGCCCAGGGACAGCTTACACCGGGGAGCTGTTTTTT | CASSPGTAYTGELFF
. | TRBJ1-2 | . | TRBV5-6 | TGTGCCAGCAGCCCGGATGGCCGGGTCTATGGCTACACCTTC | CASSPDGRVYGYTF
. | TRBJ2-1 | . | TRBV28 | TGTGCCAGCAGTCCAGACCGGGACTTCGACAATGAGCAGTTCTTC | CASSPDRDFDNEQFF
few | TRBJ1-5 | . | TRBV28 | TGTGCCAGCAGTTTAAGGGGCGGCAATCAGCCCCAGCATTTT | CASSLRGGNQPQHF
few | TRBJ2-3 | . | TRBV7-9 | TGTGCCAGCAGCTTGAGCGGGTCTAGCACAGATACGCAGTATTTT | CASSLSGSSTDTQYF
few | TRBJ1-5 | . | TRBV10-1 | TGCGCCCTTTCCGGGTATAGCAATCAGCCCCAGCATTTT | CALSGYSNQPQHF
. | TRBJ1-4 | . | TRBV21-1 | TGTGCCAGCTCGGTCTGTATTTCTAATGAAAAACTGTTTTTT | CASSVCISNEKLFF
few | TRBJ1-3 | . | TRBV7-2 | TGTGCCAGCAGCCTTAGGATGGGGAGCGCTGGAAACACCATATATTTT | CASSLRMGSAGNTIYF
. | TRBJ2-7 | TRBD2 | TRBV10-3 | TGTGCCATCAGTGATCTAGCGGGGGACTACGAGCAGTACTTC | CAISDLAGDYEQYF
few | TRBJ2-7 | TRBD2 | TRBV18 | TGTGCCAGCTCACAAGGGACTAGCGGGAGGTCGGGTATGAGCGAGCAGTACTTC | CASSQGTSGRSGMSEQYF
. | TRBJ2-3 | . | TRBV11-3 | TGTGCCAGCAGCCCGGGCGGCGGGGGCACAGATACGCAGTATTTT | CASSPGGGGTDTQYF
few | TRBJ1-1 | . | TRBV7-8 | TGTGCCAGCAGCTTAGATGTTCTCGAAGTTACAGCGAACACTGAAGCTTTCTTT | CASSLDVLEVTANTEAFF
. | TRBJ2-3 | TRBD2 | TRBV7-3 | TGTGCCAGCAGCTTATATCTAGCGGGGGCAGATACGCAGTATTTT | CASSLYLAGADTQYF
. | TRBJ1-1 | . | TRBV5-5 | TGTGCCAGCAGCGCGAGAATTGAGGAGAACACTGAAGCTTTCTTT | CASSARIEENTEAFF
few | TRBJ2-1 | . | TRBV6-6 | TGTGCCAGCAGCCCGGAGACAGCATACAATGAGCAGTTCTTC | CASSPETAYNEQFF
few | TRBJ1-1 | . | TRBV6-4 | TGTGCCAGCAGTGACATTCCAGGGGTAACTGAAGCTTTCTTT | CASSDIPGVTEAFF
few | TRBJ2-1 | . | TRBV6-1 | TGTGCCAGCAGTGTATTCGATGAGCAGTTCTTC | CASSVFDEQFF
few | TRBJ1-5 | . | TRBV2 | TGTGCCAGCAGTAAGGAAGGGACACGTAGCAATCAGCCCCAGCATTTT | CASSKEGTRSNQPQHF
few | TRBJ2-1 | TRBD1 | TRBV5-1 | TGCGCCAGCAGAGATCGGACAGGGGGGAATGAGCAGTTCTTC | CASRDRTGGNEQFF
few | TRBJ2-1 | TRBD2 | TRBV13 | TGTGCCAGCAGCTTACTGACTAGCGGGAGTTTATACCAGTTCTTC | CASSLLTSGSLYQFF
. | TRBJ1-1 | . | TRBV28 | TGTGCCAGCAGTTTAGCGAACCCTTTGAACACTGAAGCTTTCTTT | CASSLANPLNTEAFF
. | TRBJ2-5 | . | TRBV27 | TGTGCCAGCAGTTTATCGGTTGGGGCAGGCATGGAGACCCAGTACTTC | CASSLSVGAGMETQYF
. | TRBJ1-5 | . | TRBV28 | TGTGCCAGCAGTTTATGGGGTCGTCAGGCCGACAATCAGCCCCAGCATTTT | CASSLWGRQADNQPQHF
few | TRBJ2-7 | . | TRBV6-1 | TGTGCCAGCAGAGAAACTCCGCCCTACGAGCAGTACTTC | CASRETPPYEQYF
few | TRBJ1-2 | . | TRBV4-2 | TGTGCCAGCAGCCAAGAGTCGGGGGGCCCTGGGGGCTACACCTTC | CASSQESGGPGGYTF
. | TRBJ2-3 | . | TRBV29-1 | TGCAGCGTTGGTAGAGTGGATACGCAGTATTTT | CSVGRVDTQYF
. | TRBJ1-5 | TRBD1 | TRBV7-6 | TGTGCCAGCAGCTTAGACAGGGGTAACAATCAGCCCCAGCATTTT | CASSLDRGNNQPQHF
few | TRBJ2-2 | . | TRBV6-1 | TGTGCCAGCAGTGAAGCGCTTCAGGGTCGGCTGTTTTTT | CASSEALQGRLFF
few | TRBJ2-7 | TRBD1 | TRBV10-3 | TGTGCCATCAGTCAAACAGGGGTGATCGAGCAGTACTTC | CAISQTGVIEQYF
. | TRBJ1-1 | . | TRBV5-1 | TGCGCCAGCAGCCCCGAGAGTTTGAACACTGAAGCTTTCTTT | CASSPESLNTEAFF
few | TRBJ1-3 | . | TRBV27 | TGTGCCAGAAGCACACACGGCTCGGGACACGGAAACACCATATATTTT | CARSTHGSGHGNTIYF
. | TRBJ1-2 | TRBD1 | TRBV7-9 | TGTGCCAGCAGCTATACAGGGGGCGACAACTATGGCTACACCTTC | CASSYTGGDNYGYTF
few | TRBJ2-5 | . | TRBV9 | TGTGCCAGCAGCCAAGGACAGTTCAAGGGGACCCAGTACTTC | CASSQGQFKGTQYF
few | TRBJ1-2 | . | TRBV6-6 | TGTGCCAGCAGGCAACAGGGTGACTATGGCTACACCTTC | CASRQQGDYGYTF
. | TRBJ2-2 | TRBD1 | TRBV7-3 | TGTGCCAGCAGACGGACAGGGGGCGGGACCGGGGAGCTGTTTTTT | CASRRTGGGTGELFF
few | TRBJ2-1 | . | TRBV4-2 | TGTGCCAGCAGCCAAGAACAGGGTATCGTTGAGCAGTTCTTC | CASSQEQGIVEQFF
. | TRBJ2-7 | TRBD1 | TRBV6-5 | TGTGCCAGCAGTTACGGACAGGCCTCCTACGAGCAGTACTTC | CASSYGQASYEQYF
. | TRBJ2-7 | . | TRBV19 | TGTGCCAGTAGTAGAGAGACAGCCTACGAGCAGTACTTC | CASSRETAYEQYF
many | TRBJ1-3 | TRBD1 | TRBV5-6 | TGTGCCAGCAGCCCTAAGGACAGGGAAAACACCATATATTTT | CASSPKDRENTIYF
few | TRBJ1-1 | . | TRBV11-1 | TGTGCCAGCAGCCCGAGGACAGACTCGAACACTGAAGCTTTCTTT | CASSPRTDSNTEAFF
few | TRBJ1-2 | TRBD1 | TRBV5-1 | TGCGCCAGCAGCTTGCGCTCCCAGGGGGCCTATGGCTACACCTTC | CASSLRSQGAYGYTF
. | TRBJ1-3 | . | TRBV5-1 | TGCGCCAGCAGCTCTGGACAATCGGCTGGAAACACCATATATTTT | CASSSGQSAGNTIYF
. | TRBJ2-7 | TRBD2 | TRBV11-3 | TGTGCCAGCAGCTTCCGGACTAGCTACGAGCAGTACTTC | CASSFRTSYEQYF
. | TRBJ2-7 | . | TRBV28 | TGTGCCAGCAGTTTCCCGACAGACCGTCGGGACGAGCAGTACTTC | CASSFPTDRRDEQYF
once | TRBJ1-1 | TRBD1 | TRBV11-2 | TGTGCCAGCAGCCAGGGGTGGCGGGGACAGAGGAACACTGAAGCTTTCTTT | CASSQGWRGQRNTEAFF
few | TRBJ2-1 | . | TRBV6-1 | TGTGCCAGCAGTGAAGCGTCCCGCGTCCACGGTGAGCAGTTCTTC | CASSEASRVHGEQFF
. | TRBJ1-4 | TRBD1 | TRBV5-4 | TGTGCCAGCAGCCCGGGGGACAGGGAGGAGGAAAAACTGTTTTTT | CASSPGDREEEKLFF